Listed here are 15 T cell receptor beta chains from one sample, sequenced in a study of spatial heterogeneity in lung cancer. Time point in this sample: blood at routine non-recurrence follow-up after resection. TCRdb fed the 5' RACE reads into MiXCR, producing one record per CDR3 protein. The sample holds fewer than 100,000 distinct CDR3 sequences, roughly a fifth seen once. This specimen was PBMCs, taken at follow-up. The origin of the receptors is a male donor with early-stage non-small cell lung cancer.

This clonotype came up once. The chain recombines TRBV20-1 with TRBJ2-1; either TRBD1 or TRBD2 may supply D (7 bases each). Germline-derived CDR1 and CDR2 are DFQATT and SNEGSKA (reference sequence). V was pared by 6 bases and J by 4 bases, with 19 bases between. The CDR3 is 15 residues long. CDR3 coding DNA: TGCAGTGCCGGGGGGAGGGGGCCCCCATACAATGAGCAGTTCTTC. Its translation is CSAGGRGPPYNEQFF.

DNA for the CDR3: TGTGCCAGCAGCCTTAAAGGACAGGGATTCTACGAGCAGTACGTC. It yields the protein CASSLKGQGFYEQYV. This chain joins TRBV7-8 and TRBJ2-7; 8 bases are shared with TRBD1. Germline V CDR1 and CDR2: SGHVS, FQNEAQ. J gave up 3 bases and V 5 bases, and 9 bases lay outside the gene matches. CDR3 length equals 15 residues.

V usage is TRBV9 and J usage is TRBJ1-3; D remains unclear. The CDR3 loop spans 13 amino acids. Germline V gene sequence: CDR1 SGDLS, CDR2 YYNGEE. Trimming removed 6 bases from V and 4 bases from J, with 11 bases in between. The CDR3 bases are TGTGCCAGCACCGCAAACCCCGGAAACACCATATATTTT. Translation: CASTANPGNTIYF.

This sequence joins TRBV24-1 and TRBJ2-1; 7 bases are a match to TRBD1. The CDR3 extends over 16 amino acids. The germline V gene encodes CDR1 KGHDR and CDR2 SFDVKD. V lost 1 base, J lost 4 bases, and 6 bases stayed unmatched. CDR3 DNA sequence: TGTGCCACCAGTGATTTCGGGACAGCGAGTTACAATGAGCAGTTCTTC. Protein product: CATSDFGTASYNEQFF.

Here the CDR3 DNA reads TGCGCCAGCAGCCAAGTTGGGAGGAACACTGAAGCTTTCTTT. Its protein product is CASSQVGRNTEAFF. This chain joins TRBV4-3 and TRBJ1-1; D gene unclear. The CDR3 runs to 14 residues. V shed 1 base and J shed 1 base, with 7 bases lying between them. Germline CDR1 and CDR2: LGHNA and YSLEER.

This clonotype came up a few times. The chain carries TRBV7-2 and TRBJ2-2; D may correspond to TRBD1 or TRBD2 (5 bases each). V gave up 1 base and J gave up 2 bases, with 14 bases separating them. The CDR3 runs to 17 residues. The germline CDR1 and CDR2 sequences are SGHTA and FQGNSA. CDR3 in DNA: TGTGCCAGCAGCTTAGTTGTAGGGACGGGAAACACCGGGGAGCTGTTTTTT. Translation gives CASSLVVGTGNTGELFF.

The CDR3 DNA reads TGTGCCAGCAGCTACCGGACAGGGGGCCGGTTTTACGAGCAGTACGTC. The encoded protein is CASSYRTGGRFYEQYV. J is TRBJ2-7 and V is TRBV5-6, with 11 bases identical to TRBD1. With 3 bases clipped from V and 4 bases from J, the junction kept 9 bases outside the gene matches. This CDR3 comprises 16 residues. Germline CDR1 is SGHDT and CDR2 is YYEEEE.

Comments on this clonotype: An end of the junction differs from the germline gene, which may be a read error. V gene TRBV9 combines with J gene TRBJ1-2; D is unclear. This CDR3 contains 11 residues. Germline CDR1 is SGDLS and CDR2 is YYNGEE. CDR3 amino acids: CPSSVEGGYTF. As DNA, the CDR3 is TGTCCCAGCAGCGTAGAAGGCGGCTACACCTTC.

A few counts support this clonotype. The chain joins TRBV5-1 to TRBJ2-7, with 7 nucleotides matching TRBD1. Losses at the gene ends were 4 bases for V and 2 bases for J; bases not matched to a gene: 6. This CDR3 comprises 14 residues. Germline V gene sequence: CDR1 SGHRS, CDR2 YFSETQ. CDR3 DNA: TGCGCCAGCAGCCCTACGGGACAGACCTACGAGCAGTACTTC. Its translation: CASSPTGQTYEQYF.

This clonotype showed up just a few times. V is TRBV12-3 or TRBV12-4 and J is TRBJ2-3; no firm D call. The CDR3 has 12 residues. Trimming took 6 bases from V and 2 from J, leaving 6 bases between them. The CDR3 bases are TGTGCCAGCAGACTATTCACAGATACGCAGTATTTT. It codes for CASRLFTDTQYF.

This clonotype was counted only a few times. The rearrangement joins TRBV6-5 to TRBJ1-2; TRBD1 aligns across 8 bases. CDR3 length equals 22 residues. Germline CDR1 and CDR2: MNHEY and SVGAGI. Trimming took 5 bases from V and 3 from J; bases not matched to a gene: 29. The CDR3 bases are TGTGCCAGCAGTCTCCCAACTTACGATGGGTGGACAGGGACCGTCCGATACTATGGCTACACCTTC. Its translation is CASSLPTYDGWTGTVRYYGYTF.

This clonotype has a count of ten or more. The genes are TRBV7-2 and TRBJ2-4; D gene unclear. V was pared by 5 bases and J by 2 bases, with 1 base between. This CDR3 has 11 amino acids. Germline values: CDR1 SGHTA, CDR2 FQGNSA. This CDR3 reads CASSTKNIQYF. CDR3 coding DNA: TGTGCCAGCAGCACCAAAAACATTCAGTACTTC.

This clonotype was counted only a few times. The J gene is TRBJ2-3, the V gene TRBV5-1; 8 nucleotides align to TRBD2. This CDR3 comprises 14 residues. CDR1 and CDR2 from the germline V gene are SGHRS and YFSETQ. V shed 5 bases, J shed 2 bases, and the junction held 4 bases outside the gene matches. Written as DNA, the CDR3 is TGCGCCAGCAGTCTGCGGGGGGCCACAGATACGCAGTATTTT. It translates to CASSLRGATDTQYF.

The chain uses TRBV3-1 and TRBJ2-3, with TRBD2 identical over 7 bases. This CDR3 is built from 14 residues. The J segment lost 4 bases and the V segment lost 3 bases, leaving 4 bases of the junction unmatched. The V gene's germline CDR1 is LGHDT and CDR2 YNNKEL (reference sequence). The DNA for the CDR3 is TGTGCCAGCAGCCACCTGGGGAGGGCAGATACGCAGTATTTT. Translated, it gives CASSHLGRADTQYF.

The chain recombines TRBV4-1 with TRBJ2-7; no definite D call. V lost 0 bases to trimming and J lost 3 bases, with 9 bases between them. The CDR3 extends over 14 amino acids. Germline V gene sequence: CDR1 MGHRA, CDR2 YSYEKL. As DNA, the CDR3 is TGCGCCAGCAGCCAAGAGTCGCAGGTCTACGAGCAGTACTTC. Its translation is CASSQESQVYEQYF.